A single T cell receptor (beta chain) is shown here with its context. What this receptor recognizes is not known. No qualities accompany the bases; no much larger clone lies one base away. According to the germline V gene, CDR1 reads MNHNS and CDR2 reads SASEGT. The junction shows trimming of 4 bases on V and 0 bases on J, and the gene matches do not reach 6 bases of it. The CDR3 contains 16 residues, cysteine and phenylalanine counted. Left in the record is the CDR3 DNA by itself, 48 bases read in frame from the first base. The data derive from a study of blood T cells in healthy people across ages (dated by TCRdb to about 2015). Regarding the study in general: In model experiments, template switching captured about one uniquely barcoded TCR beta cDNA molecule for every two T cells. The study measured age-related changes in TCR beta repertoire diversity using deep sequencing normalized with unique cDNA molecular identifiers. To avoid experimental bias, donors of different ages were randomly spread across the sequencing lanes. Four age groups were formed from the donors: young (average roughly 15 years), middle-aged (approximately 40), aged (about 62) and long-lived (roughly 88). The study analyzed two additional independent replicas of 1 million unique cDNA reads from the same blood draw for two donors, one aged 18 to 29 and one aged 80 or older.

Systemically healthy Caucasian individuals from Russia, roughly 40 in total and aged roughly 6 to 100 years, were included as donors. Around 10 milliliters of peripheral blood were drawn from each donor into EDTA-treated Vacutainer tubes. PBMCs were isolated by Ficoll-Paque density-gradient centrifugation, with at least 6.5 million obtained per sample. Total RNA, at least 5 micrograms per sample, was extracted from PBMCs with Trizol reagent. Naive CD45RAhigh/CD27high T cell percentages were measured by flow cytometry on a PBMC aliquot from every donor. Beyond this particular receptor, the publication reports: There was a strong correlation between observed TCR beta diversity and the percentage of naive T cells measured by flow cytometry. Because donor CMV infection status was unknown, age-related changes in expanded clonotypes were potentially confounded. As age increased, observed TCR beta diversity per million T cells dropped in a roughly linear way, and a significant reduction was already evident by age around 41. Compared with the aged group, the long-lived group had more naive CD4+ T cells, fewer expanded clones and increased TCR diversity, suggesting age selection. Estimates of total diversity based on one million sequenced T cells were considered lower bounds and underestimates. Conclusive comparison of naive and antigen-experienced compartments was prevented by the profiling of bulk unsorted PBMCs.

The library was prepared using 5' RACE. A second 7 to 11 cycle PCR used a sample-barcoded 5' primer and a J-beta primer mix. A template-switch 5' adaptor carrying 12 random nucleotides introduced a unique molecular identifier onto each TCR beta cDNA molecule. At least 3 million CDR3-containing paired-end reads were obtained from each sample. The Mint cDNA synthesis kit, primed by a TRBC-specific oligonucleotide, was used to synthesize first-strand cDNA from all RNA. After uracil-DNA glycosylase treatment, a first 18-cycle PCR used universal primers M1SS and BC2_uni_R on all cDNA. The authors processed their data as follows. For normalization, 1 million high-quality reads, each with a distinct molecular identifier, were randomly selected from each sample. Reads sharing molecular identifiers were discarded rather than binned into consensus sequences. MiTCR, set to a Q25 quality threshold and the strictest error-elimination algorithm, was used for CDR3 identification, clonotype clustering and error correction. A nonparametric unseen species model using Euler transformation provided a lower-bound estimate of total TCR beta diversity. TCRdb reprocessing: public reads trimmed at Q25 with fastp, clones called with MiXCR, in-frame beta chains kept. Rows with a matching CDR3 protein are joined into one entry that keeps the most common DNA and genes. The V and J calls and clone size come from TCRdb's table, not from the authors' own analysis. A total of around 2 million distinct CDR3 sequences appear in this sample, about 39% of them only once. The ten largest clones capture more than 20% of the sample.

The sample taken for sequencing was blood. The sequence was collected from a human donor in good health. The sequence joins TRBV6-1 to TRBJ1-3, with 7 central nucleotides matching TRBD1. The CDR3 protein: CASSVGQTFSGNTIYF. The base sequence is TGTGCCAGCAGTGTGGGACAGACCTTCTCTGGAAACACCATATATTTT.